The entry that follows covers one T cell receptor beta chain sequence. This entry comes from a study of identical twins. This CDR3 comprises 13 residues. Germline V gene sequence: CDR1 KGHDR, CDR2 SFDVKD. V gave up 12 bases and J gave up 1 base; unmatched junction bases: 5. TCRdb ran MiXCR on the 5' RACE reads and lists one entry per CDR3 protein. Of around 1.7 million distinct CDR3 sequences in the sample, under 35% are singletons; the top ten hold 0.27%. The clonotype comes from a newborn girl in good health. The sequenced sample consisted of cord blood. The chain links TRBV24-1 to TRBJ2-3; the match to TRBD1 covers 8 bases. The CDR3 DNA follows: TGTGCCGTGGTGGACAGGGGCACAGATACGCAGTATTTT. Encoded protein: CAVVDRGTDTQYF.